Sequencing of this T cell receptor beta chain was carried out in a study of blood T cell repertoires in COVID-19. Study-wide context: T cells, B-cell-depleted T cells, or PBMCs supplied cDNA or gDNA.

This CDR3 spans 12 amino acids. J lost 8 bases, V lost 4 bases, and 4 bases had no gene match. Germline V CDR1 and CDR2: MNHEY, SVGEGT. A single count supports this clone. The assay was immunoSEQ multiplex PCR, and TCRdb's table has in-frame clones only and misses some. The profile shows approximately 99,000 clones, 80% to 90% of them singletons. The specimen was peripheral blood. The sequence came from a human donor in a cohort sampled during active COVID-19. The chain has TRBV6-2 or TRBV6-3 and TRBJ1-2; TRBD1 matches at 7 bases. The CDR3 loop is CASSSQGEGYTF. The CDR3 region has the DNA TGTGCCAGCAGTTCCCAGGGGGAAGGCTACACCTTC.